These 28 T cell receptor beta chains share one sample of origin, sequenced in a study of cytomegalovirus exposure and HLA in healthy donors (dated 2017 in TCRdb). The library relied on the immunoSEQ multiplex PCR assay. For the multiplex PCR, a mixture combining 60 forward primers for TCR Vbeta segments and 13 reverse primers for TCR Jbeta segments was used. TCRdb stores this immuneACCESS table with in-frame sequences only. Part of the clones is absent; in the studies checked, under half of the shortfall reflects unresolved V genes, and no reason is known for the rest. The sample includes some 200,000 clones, with roughly 80% observed a single time. Clones ranked in the top ten supply approximately 0.39% of the sample. Material: PBMCs. The receptors originated from a male donor in good health and CMV-seropositive.

The chain has TRBV9 and TRBJ1-4; weak D call: TRBD1 (6 bases). The CDR3 runs to 14 residues. The germline V gene encodes CDR1 SGDLS and CDR2 YYNGEE. Between the trimmed V and J ends, which lost 4 bases and 5 bases, there was a span of 12 bases. The CDR3 bases are TGTGCCAGCAGCTTGCAGGGGCAGAATGAAAAACTGTTTTTT. Its translation is CASSLQGQNEKLFF.

The chain links TRBV7-3 to TRBJ1-1, with D hard to call. The V end lost 5 bases, the J end lost 1 base, and 8 bases lay between the germline ends. This CDR3 region has 13 residues. The germline V gene encodes CDR1 SGHTA and CDR2 FQGTGA. CDR3 sequence (DNA): TGTGCCAGCAGCAGTAGTCCGAACACTGAAGCTTTCTTT. Its protein is CASSSSPNTEAFF.

The chain links TRBV5-1 to TRBJ2-3; 7 nucleotides line up with TRBD1. Germline CDR1 is SGHRS and CDR2 is YFSETQ. The CDR3 sequence is 16 residues long. Trimming took 4 bases from V and 4 from J; bases not matched to a gene: 12. CDR3: CASSRQGDQRADTQYF. The CDR3 region has the DNA TGCGCCAGCAGCCGCCAGGGGGACCAAAGGGCAGATACGCAGTATTTT.

The chain recombines TRBV11-2 with TRBJ2-1; D is perhaps TRBD2 (6 bases). The V end was cut by 5 bases, the J end by 2 bases, with 13 bases between. Germline V gene lookup returns CDR1 SGHAT and CDR2 FQNNGV. This CDR3 has 15 residues. The CDR3 region has the DNA TGTGCCAGCAGCCTGTTTAGCGGAACCTACAATGAGCAGTTCTTC. This sequence encodes CASSLFSGTYNEQFF. Drawing the rest from reference TRBV11-2 and TRBJ2-1, the complete variable domain is EAGVAQSPRYKIIEKRQSVAFWCNPISGHATLYWYQQILGQGPKLLIQFQNNGVVDDSQLPKDRFSAERLKGVDSTLKIQPAKLEDSAVYLCASSLFSGTYNEQFFGPGTRLTVL.

This clone was seen a few times. V and J are TRBV19 and TRBJ1-6; 8 nucleotides agree with TRBD1. The CDR3 covers 14 residues. The germline V gene has CDR1 LNHDA and CDR2 SQIVND (reference sequence). The V segment lost 6 bases and the J segment 6 bases; nucleotides outside the gene matches: 4. The CDR3 is CASRGTGTNSPLHF. The CDR3 DNA is TGTGCCAGTAGGGGGACAGGAACTAATTCACCCCTCCACTTT.

The chain is built from TRBV25-1 and TRBJ1-6; D is undetermined. The V end lost 1 base, the J end lost 4 bases, and 11 bases lay between the germline ends. CDR3 length: 16 residues. CDR1 and CDR2 (germline): MGHDK, SYGVNS. The CDR3, as DNA: TGTGCCAGCAGTGAATCGGCGGGATCTTATAATTCACCCCTCCACTTT. Translating it yields CASSESAGSYNSPLHF.

The DNA of the CDR3 is TGTGCCAGCACCACCCCCGGGACAGCACTCTATGGCTACACCTTC. It codes for CASTTPGTALYGYTF. The chain uses TRBV2 and TRBJ1-2, with 7 bases that match TRBD1. Germline CDR1 is SNHLY and CDR2 is FYNNEI. The CDR3 loop spans 15 amino acids. Trimming at V came to 7 bases and at J to 4 bases, leaving 12 bases not matched to a gene.

The chain recombines TRBV5-1 with TRBJ1-5, with 9 positions matching TRBD1. The junction had 9 bases not matched to a gene; V was cut back by 4 bases and J by 1 base. Germline loops: CDR1 SGHRS, CDR2 YFSETQ. The CDR3 consists of 17 residues. The chain's CDR3 is CASSPGTGPASNQPQHF. The CDR3 DNA reads TGCGCCAGCAGCCCTGGGACAGGGCCAGCGAGCAATCAGCCCCAGCATTTT.

Only a few counts were recorded for this clone. This rearrangement joins TRBV6-1 to TRBJ2-5; D possibly corresponds to TRBD1 (6 bases). Germline CDR1 MNHNS, CDR2 SASEGT. V lost 7 bases, J lost 5 bases, and 17 bases lay in between. The CDR3 is made up of 14 amino acids. The CDR3 nucleotides are TGTGCCAGCATTTCGGTTCAGGGGTCGGAGACCCAGTACTTC. Encoded protein: CASISVQGSETQYF.

This chain uses TRBV6-1 with TRBJ2-7, with D tentatively TRBD1 (5 bases). CDR1 MNHNS and CDR2 SASEGT come from the germline V gene. Trimming took 2 bases from V and 0 from J, leaving 8 bases between them. CDR3 length: 14 amino acids. This chain's CDR3 is CASSERGSSYEQYF. The CDR3 bases are TGTGCCAGCAGTGAAAGGGGAAGCTCCTACGAGCAGTACTTC.

V usage is TRBV5-1 and J usage is TRBJ2-7; D call uncertain. V shed 4 bases and J shed 6 bases, with 11 bases lying between them. In germline, CDR1 is SGHRS, CDR2 YFSETQ. The CDR3 consists of 12 residues. The CDR3 sequence is CASSPKLGEQYF. CDR3 nucleotides: TGCGCCAGCAGCCCGAAGCTCGGCGAGCAGTACTTC.

In the case of this clone: This CDR3 is also generated by other DNA sequences in the sample. The chain recombines TRBV19 with TRBJ2-1; D is uncertain. V lost 2 bases to trimming and J lost 6 bases, with 5 bases between them. The CDR3 is 12 amino acids. Germline V gene data show CDR1 as LNHDA and CDR2 as SQIVND (reference sequence). CDR3 in amino acids: CASSIPGNEQFF. CDR3 DNA: TGTGCCAGTAGTATACCCGGCAATGAGCAGTTCTTC.

The CDR3 bases are TGTGCCAGCAGGTACACAGGGGACTACGAGCAGTACTTC. Translating it yields CASRYTGDYEQYF. The genes are TRBV5-4 and TRBJ2-7; 7 nucleotides match TRBD1. The CDR3 has 13 amino acids. Germline trimming cut 5 bases from V and 3 bases from J; bases unmatched to any gene: 5. Looked up from germline, CDR1 is SGHNT and CDR2 is YYREEE (reference sequence). Filled out from reference TRBV5-4 and TRBJ2-7, the complete variable domain reads ETGVTQSPTHLIKTRGQQVTLRCSSQSGHNTVSWYQQALGQGPQFIFQYYREEENGRGNFPPRFSGLQFPNYSSELNVNALELDDSALYLCASRYTGDYEQYFGPGTRLTVT.

This clone has just one count. Its ends do not fully match the called genes, so a read error is possible. V usage is TRBV7-9 and J usage is TRBJ2-1; tentative D call: TRBD1 (6 bases). Germline CDR1 SEHNR, CDR2 FQNEAQ (reference sequence). This CDR3 has 11 residues. The chain's CDR3 is CSSSLQGEQFF. The CDR3, as DNA: TGTTCCAGCAGCCTCCAGGGGGAGCAGTTCTTC.

This chain links TRBV18 with TRBJ2-6; the match to TRBD1 covers 8 bases. The V gene's germline CDR1 is KGHSH and CDR2 LQKENI. This CDR3 is 13 amino acids long. Trimming cost V 4 bases and J 13 bases; bases outside gene matches: 6. As DNA, the CDR3 is TGTGCCAGCTCACTAGGACAGGGCGGGGTCCTGACTTTC. Its translation is CASSLGQGGVLTF.

V and J are TRBV7-2 and TRBJ1-1; 8 bases are shared with TRBD1. The CDR3 length is 13 residues. CDR1 and CDR2 from the germline V gene are SGHTA and FQGNSA. The V gene end was trimmed by 4 bases and the J gene end by 4 bases; junction bases not matched to a gene: 2. CDR3 nucleotides: TGTGCCAGCAGCTACGGACAGGGCACTGAAGCTTTCTTT. Translating gives CASSYGQGTEAFF.

The chain recombines TRBV6-6 with TRBJ2-1; tentative D call: TRBD1 (7 bases). The CDR3 is made up of 16 amino acids. V gave up 2 bases and J gave up 6 bases, with 17 bases separating them. CDR1 and CDR2 from the germline V gene are MNHNY and SVGAGI (reference sequence). The CDR3 DNA is TGTGCCAGCAGTTACCCTCGAGGGCAGGGGGGCAATGAGCAGTTCTTC. Its protein product is CASSYPRGQGGNEQFF.

This chain links TRBV30 with TRBJ1-5; 8 bases agree with TRBD1. CDR1 GTSNPN and CDR2 SVGIG come from the germline V gene (reference sequence). J lost 3 bases, V lost 0 bases, and 4 bases had no gene match. CDR3 length equals 15 residues. The CDR3 sequence: CAWSVGRGPNQPQHF. The CDR3 DNA sequence: TGTGCCTGGAGTGTTGGCAGGGGGCCCAATCAGCCCCAGCATTTT. The variable domain in full, with the rest retrieved from reference TRBV30 and TRBJ1-5, is SQTIHQWPATLVQPVGSPLSLECTVEGTSNPNLYWYRQAAGRGLQLLFYSVGIGQISSEVPQNLSASRPQDRQFILSSKKLLLSDSGFYLCAWSVGRGPNQPQHFGDGTRLSIL.

Written as DNA, the CDR3 is TGTGCCAGCAGCGTAGGACTAGCGGGAAGCTACGAGCAGTACTTC. It is translated as CASSVGLAGSYEQYF. The rearrangement joins TRBV9 to TRBJ2-7, with 11 bases aligning to TRBD2. V was pared by 0 bases and J by 3 bases, with 2 bases of the junction left unmatched. CDR3 length: 15 residues. The germline gives CDR1 SGDLS, CDR2 YYNGEE.

This clone showed up just once. This chain connects TRBV7-9 to TRBJ2-3; D gene unclear. The CDR3 is 12 residues long. Trimming stripped 6 bases from V and 5 bases from J, with 9 bases between. Germline V gene lookup returns CDR1 SEHNR and CDR2 FQNEAQ (reference sequence). CDR3 residues: CASRSVGDTQYF. The CDR3 coding sequence is TGTGCCAGCAGGTCAGTTGGAGATACGCAGTATTTT.

J is TRBJ2-5 and V is TRBV7-9, with a tentative D call TRBD1 (5 bases). The DNA matches TRBJ2-7 better at its end, which makes the J call doubtful. The germline V gene encodes CDR1 SEHNR and CDR2 FQNEAQ (reference sequence). The CDR3 consists of 16 residues. CDR3 nucleotide sequence: TGTGCCAGCAGCTCAGCCCAACCAGTGGGGCTGAACGAGCAGTACTTC. Residues: CASSSAQPVGLNEQYF.

The chain is built from TRBV27 and TRBJ1-1; D unresolved. CDR1 and CDR2 from the germline V gene are MNHEY and SMNVEV (reference sequence). The germline V and J ends were trimmed by 6 bases and 4 bases, with 12 bases remaining between them. The CDR3 length is 13 residues. The CDR3 coding sequence is TGTGCCAGCAGCTCATTAAGTAGCACTGAAGCTTTCTTT. It encodes CASSSLSSTEAFF.

The rearrangement links TRBV5-5 to TRBJ2-5; D unclear. The CDR3 totals 15 residues. Trimming took off 7 bases at V and 1 base at J, with 17 bases between the two ends. The germline V gene has CDR1 SGHKS and CDR2 YYEKEE (reference sequence). In DNA, the CDR3 is TGTGCCAGCCTCTTCTCCCGCGACACCCAAGAGACCCAGTACTTC. This gives the protein CASLFSRDTQETQYF.

This chain uses TRBV2 with TRBJ2-2; 12 bases agree with TRBD2. CDR1 is SNHLY, CDR2 FYNNEI, per germline. The V segment lost 5 bases and the J segment 4 bases; nucleotides outside the gene matches: 2. The CDR3 spans 15 residues. In nucleotides, the CDR3 is TGTGCCAGCAGTACGACTAGCGGGAGCACCGGGGAGCTGTTTTTT. It translates to CASSTTSGSTGELFF.

The V gene is TRBV29-1, the J gene TRBJ2-7, with 10 bases that match TRBD1. With 3 bases clipped from V and 5 bases from J, the junction kept 10 bases outside the gene matches. The CDR3 contains 15 residues. CDR1 and CDR2 from the germline V gene are SQVTM and ANQGSEA. The CDR3 region has the DNA TGCAGCGTTGAGGGGATCCGGGACAGGGGAAACGAGCAGTACTTC. Encoded protein: CSVEGIRDRGNEQYF.

The chain couples TRBV6-5 to TRBJ2-7, with D perhaps TRBD2 (6 bases). Germline V lookup: CDR1 MNHEY, CDR2 SVGAGI. The length of the CDR3 is 14 residues. V lost 6 bases to trimming and J lost 0 bases, with 12 bases between them. The CDR3 here is CASSYRGGSYEQYF. CDR3 DNA: TGTGCCAGCAGCTATAGGGGAGGCTCCTACGAGCAGTACTTC.

The chain links TRBV6-5 to TRBJ2-2; D may be TRBD2 (5 bases). Trimming removed 5 bases at V and 6 bases at J, with 10 bases between. Germline V gives CDR1 MNHEY, CDR2 SVGAGI. The CDR3 is 13 amino acids. CDR3 sequence reads: CASSRTSAGELFF. The CDR3, as DNA: TGTGCCAGCAGTCGAACTAGTGCCGGGGAGCTGTTTTTT.

The V call is TRBV5-1, the J call TRBJ1-5; D not certain. Trimming left V 5 bases short and J 0 bases short, with 15 bases between. The CDR3 has 16 residues. The germline V gene has CDR1 SGHRS and CDR2 YFSETQ. The CDR3 protein is CASSLDGIRSNQPQHF. The CDR3, as DNA: TGCGCCAGCAGTCTGGACGGGATCCGTAGCAATCAGCCCCAGCATTTT.